The 6 T cell receptor beta chains below come from one sample, sequenced in a study of control samples from healthy donors and cancer patients. Clones were read by immunoSEQ multiplex PCR, and TCRdb kept only the in-frame ones, dropping some. The data hold about 170,000 clones, with 91% observed a single time. The specimen was blood. The source is a woman in her thirties in good health.

This chain's CDR3 is CASSIRREKLFF. CDR3 DNA sequence: TGTGCCAGTAGTATCCGGCGGGAAAAACTGTTTTTT. The chain combines TRBV19 with TRBJ1-4; D gene uncertain. The CDR3 sequence is 12 residues long. Per germline, CDR1 LNHDA and CDR2 SQIVND (reference sequence). V lost 3 bases and J lost 8, with 7 bases in between.

The gene calls are TRBV18 and TRBJ1-1; 8 bases are shared with TRBD1. From germline, CDR1 is KGHSH and CDR2 LQKENI. Trimming cost V 2 bases and J 5 bases; bases outside gene matches: 4. The CDR3 is 14 amino acids. CDR3 bases: TGTGCCAGCTCACCAGGACAGGGTCGAACTGAAGCTTTCTTT. Translating it yields CASSPGQGRTEAFF.

The chain uses TRBV19 and TRBJ2-5; the match to TRBD2 covers 10 bases. Per germline, CDR1 LNHDA and CDR2 SQIVND (reference sequence). CDR3 length: 13 residues. After removal of 7 bases from V and 5 bases from J, the junction contained 4 bases not matched to a gene. The CDR3 reads CASNSGGAETQYF. The CDR3 coding sequence is TGTGCCAGTAACAGCGGGGGGGCGGAGACCCAGTACTTC.

This chain connects TRBV9 to TRBJ1-3; TRBD1 aligns across 7 bases. This CDR3 has 14 residues. J was trimmed by 1 base and V by 3 bases; bases with no gene match: 1. Per the germline V gene, CDR1 is SGDLS and CDR2 is YYNGEE. In nucleotides, the CDR3 is TGTGCCAGCAGCGGACAGGGTTCTGGAAACACCATATATTTT. It codes for CASSGQGSGNTIYF.

This chain connects TRBV2 to TRBJ1-5; D remains ambiguous. The germline gives CDR1 SNHLY, CDR2 FYNNEI. The CDR3 consists of 15 residues. The V end lost 2 bases, the J end lost 1 base, and 9 bases lay between the germline ends. This chain's CDR3 is CASSELIGSNQPQHF. CDR3 bases: TGTGCCAGCAGTGAACTGATAGGGAGCAATCAGCCCCAGCATTTT.

Here the CDR3 reads CASSLSSGGYEQYF. The DNA of the CDR3 is TGCGCCAGCAGCTTGTCTAGCGGGGGCTACGAGCAGTACTTC. V gene TRBV5-1 combines with J gene TRBJ2-7, with 10 bases lining up with TRBD2. V trimming: 1 base; J trimming: 3 bases; junction bases outside the gene matches: 1. Germline assignment: CDR1 SGHRS and CDR2 YFSETQ. This CDR3 region has 14 residues.